This T cell receptor (beta chain) was identified during a study of blood T cell repertoires in COVID-19. Overall study: Spain, Italy and the United States supplied samples that represented acute and convalescent COVID-19. Sources were T cells, B-cell-depleted T cells, or PBMCs; the material itself was cDNA or gDNA.

The CDR3 covers 15 residues. The J segment lost 3 bases and the V segment lost 4 bases, leaving 4 bases of the junction unmatched. CDR1 is MRHNA, CDR2 SNTAGT, per germline. In the original processing: Cell counts per sample came from amplifying reference gene primers. The table came from immunoSEQ multiplex PCR; TCRdb's copy has only in-frame clones and leaves some out. V and J calls and clone size are given by that table; D and trimming were obtained from the DNA. The sample lists just over 95,000 clones, 90% occurring once. The clonotype was recovered from a man aged 50 or older with acute or convalescent COVID-19. J is TRBJ2-1 and V is TRBV6-4; 9 positions agree with TRBD2. Sequenced: peripheral blood. DNA for the CDR3: TGTGCCAGCAGTGGAATAGCGGGAGACTACAATGAGCAGTTCTTC. Residues: CASSGIAGDYNEQFF.